In its sample, the clone carrying this TCR beta chain was seen many times. This specimen comes from a study of read filtering for tumor transcriptome and immune sequencing. This library used roughly 0.4 ug RNA and molecular barcoded adaptors spanning alpha/delta and beta/gamma chains. TCRdb redid the calling of the reads with MiXCR, one entry per CDR3 protein. The repertoire consists of around 140,000 distinct CDR3 sequences, with roughly 13% occurring once and the leading ten covering 7% to 9%. Germline CDR1 SGHDN, CDR2 FVKESK. This CDR3 region has 14 residues. With V trimmed by 2 bases and J by 5 bases, 3 bases remained unmatched.

This receptor was taken from a donor aged 40 or over with multiple myeloma. The specimen sequenced was a population of CD138-negative cells sorted from bone marrow. The rearrangement uses TRBV14 and TRBJ2-1, with 7 positions matching TRBD2. The chain's CDR3 is CASSQLAANNEQFF. CDR3 DNA: TGTGCCAGCAGCCAACTAGCGGCAAACAATGAGCAGTTCTTC. The full variable domain, with the rest looked up from reference TRBV14 and TRBJ2-1, is EAGVTQFPSHSVIEKGQTVTLRCDPISGHDNLYWYRRVMGKEIKFLLHFVKESKQDESGMPNNRFLAERTGGTYSTLKVQPAELEDSGVYFCASSQLAANNEQFFGPGTRLTVL.